A selection of T cell receptor beta chains follows, all from one sample in a study of T cell repertoires in cytomegalovirus infection. Antigen specificity for these receptors is unknown. TCRdb reprocessed the reads via MiXCR and lists one record per CDR3 protein. The sample lists some 920,000 distinct CDR3 sequences, 31% seen once, with over 11% in the top ten. This specimen was cultured CD8+ T cells from PBMCs, taken from culture after CMV antigen stimulation. The receptors here all came from a human donor in good health (CMV status not recorded). Some clones in this sample may be carry-over from other donors' samples. Both conserved end residues are trimmed from each CDR3. The order of the fields is V gene, J gene, CDR3 length, CDR3 protein.

v_gene: TRBV7-2; j_gene: TRBJ2-1; len: 13; CDR3aa: ASSPGAGRLDEQF
v_gene: TRBV7-6; j_gene: TRBJ1-5; len: 13; CDR3aa: ASSLATRSNQPQH
v_gene: TRBV6-1; j_gene: TRBJ2-7; len: 12; CDR3aa: ASSEKRGQYEQY
v_gene: TRBV6-5; j_gene: TRBJ2-3; len: 14; CDR3aa: ASSYSGQGGTDTQY
v_gene: TRBV12-3/TRBV12-4; j_gene: TRBJ1-4; len: 14; CDR3aa: ASSSRPPGQGEKLF
v_gene: TRBV12-3/TRBV12-4; j_gene: TRBJ1-1; len: 13; CDR3aa: ASSYLQGGNLEAF
v_gene: TRBV6-1; j_gene: TRBJ2-7; len: 11; CDR3aa: VSSEGSTYEQY
v_gene: TRBV11-2; j_gene: TRBJ2-3; len: 13; CDR3aa: ASSSRTTRTDTQY
v_gene: TRBV27; j_gene: TRBJ2-1; len: 13; CDR3aa: ASSLTQGKGNEQF
v_gene: TRBV4-2; j_gene: TRBJ1-1; len: 13; CDR3aa: ASSQVHRGTAEAF